The 22 T cell receptor beta chains reported below all come from one sample, sequenced in a study of cytomegalovirus exposure and HLA in healthy donors. The PCR employed 60 Vbeta primers together with 13 Jbeta primers. Sequenced by immunoSEQ multiplex PCR; TCRdb stores in-frame clones only, minus some. Of about 110,000 clones listed, more than 65% were seen once; the top ten hold roughly 0.9%. The specimen sequenced was PBMCs. Receptor source: a woman in her 30s in good health and CMV-seronegative.

This clone occurred once. J is TRBJ2-7 and V is TRBV5-1, with TRBD1 identical over 9 bases. CDR3 length: 13 amino acids. The V segment lost 7 bases and the J segment 5 bases; nucleotides outside the gene matches: 7. The germline V gene encodes CDR1 SGHRS and CDR2 YFSETQ. The CDR3 sequence is CASQGQGRNEQYF. CDR3 sequence (DNA): TGCGCCAGCCAAGGACAGGGGCGGAACGAGCAGTACTTC.

This clone was observed once. This chain connects TRBV7-2 to TRBJ2-7; D may be TRBD1 (5 bases). CDR1 is SGHTA, CDR2 FQGNSA, per germline. V shed 0 bases and J shed 1 base, with 13 bases lying between them. This CDR3 region has 16 residues. Here the CDR3 reads CASSLAGGQGSYEQYF. The CDR3, as DNA: TGTGCCAGCAGCTTAGCGGGTGGGCAGGGATCCTACGAGCAGTACTTC.

The J gene is TRBJ2-7, the V gene TRBV30, with 8 bases fitting TRBD1. The CDR3 has 14 amino acids. The junction had 13 bases not matched to a gene; V was cut back by 6 bases and J by 6 bases. Looked up from germline, CDR1 is GTSNPN and CDR2 is SVGIG (reference sequence). CDR3 sequence reads: CACDWGTGGVEQYF. The CDR3, as DNA: TGTGCCTGCGATTGGGGGACAGGTGGTGTCGAGCAGTACTTC.

V and J are TRBV30 and TRBJ2-7, with 11 bases fitting TRBD2. Germline CDR1 reads GTSNPN; CDR2 reads SVGIG (reference sequence). This CDR3 contains 15 residues. With V trimmed by 0 bases and J by 3 bases, 4 bases remained unmatched. The DNA of the CDR3 is TGTGCCTGGAGTGTAGGGCTAGCGGGGGGCTACGAGCAGTACTTC. It translates to CAWSVGLAGGYEQYF.

The rearrangement uses TRBV2 and TRBJ2-7; D not resolved. V lost 6 bases and J 2 bases, leaving 8 bases between the germline ends. The CDR3 consists of 12 residues. Germline V CDR1 and CDR2: SNHLY, FYNNEI. The CDR3 region is CASRSIAYEQYF. CDR3 nucleotides: TGTGCCAGCAGGAGCATCGCCTACGAGCAGTACTTC.

The V and J genes are TRBV6-5 and TRBJ2-7; TRBD1 aligns across 9 bases. CDR3 length equals 14 residues. Germline V gives CDR1 MNHEY, CDR2 SVGAGI. V gave up 6 bases and J gave up 1 base; unmatched junction bases: 4. The CDR3 region is CASRPGQGSYEQYF. CDR3 bases: TGTGCCAGCAGGCCGGGACAGGGTTCCTACGAGCAGTACTTC.

The chain links TRBV14 to TRBJ1-4, with 9 nucleotides matching TRBD1. This CDR3 has 15 amino acids. V trimming: 4 bases; J trimming: 8 bases; junction bases outside the gene matches: 8. The germline CDR1 and CDR2 sequences are SGHDN and FVKESK. The CDR3 region is CASSLGDREVEKLFF. In DNA, the CDR3 is TGTGCCAGCAGCCTCGGGGACAGGGAGGTCGAAAAACTGTTTTTT.

The chain combines TRBV30 with TRBJ1-4, with a tentative D call TRBD1 (5 bases). The V gene lost 2 bases and the J gene lost 6 bases, with 13 bases spanning the gap. The V gene's germline CDR1 is GTSNPN and CDR2 SVGIG (reference sequence). This CDR3 is built from 14 residues. The CDR3 is CAWSLDRLDEKLFF. CDR3 bases: TGTGCCTGGAGTTTAGACAGACTAGATGAAAAACTGTTTTTT.

CDR3 residues: CASRLVGGATNKGNGYTF. The CDR3 DNA reads as TGTGCAAGTCGCTTAGTCGGGGGGGCAACAAATAAAGGGAATGGCTACACCTTC. The V call is TRBV12-2, the J call TRBJ1-2. TRBV12-2 is tagged as a pseudogene. The CDR3 has 18 amino acids.

The chain uses TRBV25-1 and TRBJ2-7, with D hard to call. This CDR3 spans 13 amino acids. Trimming shortened V by 1 base and J by 0 bases, and 4 bases separated the two germline ends. Germline-derived CDR1 and CDR2 are MGHDK and SYGVNS. As DNA, the CDR3 is TGTGCCAGCAGTGAATTCAACTCCTACGAGCAGTACTTC. It yields the protein CASSEFNSYEQYF.

This CDR3 is CASSRTSSYNEQFF. The CDR3 DNA reads TGTGCCAGCAGCCGTACTAGCTCCTACAATGAGCAGTTCTTC. The chain joins TRBV27 to TRBJ2-1, with a weak D call TRBD2 (5 bases). Germline CDR1 MNHEY, CDR2 SMNVEV (reference sequence). The CDR3 extends over 14 amino acids. Trimming shortened V by 6 bases and J by 0 bases, and 9 bases separated the two germline ends.

The chain uses TRBV5-1 and TRBJ1-5; 7 positions match TRBD1. Germline V gene lookup returns CDR1 SGHRS and CDR2 YFSETQ. The CDR3 sequence is 13 residues long. The V gene end was trimmed by 4 bases and the J gene end by 5 bases; junction bases not matched to a gene: 3. The CDR3 loop is CASSRQGDQPQHF. The CDR3 DNA reads as TGCGCCAGCAGCAGACAGGGAGATCAGCCCCAGCATTTT.

The chain joins TRBV11-3 to TRBJ2-1; 8 nucleotides align to TRBD1. The trim removed 4 bases at V and 9 bases at J, leaving 11 bases unmatched. The CDR3 consists of 15 residues. Germline V gene data show CDR1 as SGHNT and CDR2 as YENEEA. CDR3 in amino acids: CASSSGQGLWGEQFF. CDR3 DNA sequence: TGTGCCAGCAGCTCAGGACAGGGTCTATGGGGTGAGCAGTTCTTC.

The rearrangement uses TRBV5-1 and TRBJ1-2; D perhaps matches TRBD1 (5 bases). Germline loops: CDR1 SGHRS, CDR2 YFSETQ. The CDR3 is 13 amino acids. V lost 0 bases and J 7 bases, leaving 10 bases between the germline ends. CDR3: CASSLGGESGYTF. CDR3 bases: TGCGCCAGCAGCTTGGGGGGGGAAAGTGGCTACACCTTC. The full variable domain, rest sourced from reference TRBV5-1 and TRBJ1-2, is KAGVTQTPRYLIKTRGQQVTLSCSPISGHRSVSWYQQTPGQGLQFLFEYFSETQRNKGNFPGRFSGRQFSNSRSEMNVSTLELGDSALYLCASSLGGESGYTFGSGTRLTVV.

The chain carries TRBV6-1 and TRBJ1-2; tentative D call: TRBD1 (5 bases). Germline values: CDR1 MNHNS, CDR2 SASEGT. Trimming stripped 1 base from V and 7 bases from J, with 13 bases between. The CDR3 runs to 14 residues. Here the CDR3 DNA reads TGTGCCAGCAGTGAAGTATGGACAAAAGGTGGCTACACCTTC. It yields the protein CASSEVWTKGGYTF.

This chain uses TRBV4-1 with TRBJ1-5; 7 nucleotides line up with TRBD1. The CDR3 has 15 amino acids. With V trimmed by 4 bases and J by 4 bases, 7 bases remained unmatched. Per the germline V gene, CDR1 is MGHRA and CDR2 is YSYEKL. CDR3 protein: CASSPGETGNQPQHF. CDR3 DNA: TGCGCCAGCAGCCCAGGAGAGACAGGGAATCAGCCCCAGCATTTT.

This chain uses TRBV6-1 with TRBJ1-2; 7 bases match TRBD1. V lost 5 bases, J lost 4 bases, and 7 bases stayed unmatched. The CDR3 runs 14 residues. Germline CDR1 reads MNHNS; CDR2 reads SASEGT. The CDR3 protein is CASSKTGEVYGYTF. CDR3 bases: TGTGCCAGCAGTAAAACAGGGGAAGTCTATGGCTACACCTTC.

This clone was counted between two and nine times. The chain combines TRBV30 with TRBJ2-5, with TRBD1 matching over 7 bases. TRBJ2-7 explains the end of the DNA better; the J call may be wrong. CDR3 size: 14 residues. Germline lookup yields CDR1 GTSNPN and CDR2 SVGIG (reference sequence). CDR3 residues: CAWSVRTGTYEQYF. The CDR3 coding sequence is TGTGCCTGGAGTGTCAGGACAGGAACCTACGAGCAGTACTTC.

This clone has a handful of counts. V usage is TRBV30 and J usage is TRBJ1-1; D not certain. The ends were cut back, 5 bases at V and 6 bases at J, with 10 bases in the middle. CDR1 and CDR2 from the germline V gene are GTSNPN and SVGIG (reference sequence). This CDR3 has 11 residues. The CDR3 region is CAWAGSAEAFF. The CDR3 nucleotides read TGTGCCTGGGCCGGTAGCGCTGAAGCTTTCTTT.

The V gene is TRBV28, the J gene TRBJ1-2; TRBD1 might be the D (5 bases). Germline values: CDR1 MDHEN, CDR2 SYDVKM. Trimming left V 4 bases short and J 8 bases short, with 17 bases between. This CDR3 is 14 amino acids long. The CDR3 loop reads CASSSGQGVQGYTF. The CDR3 nucleotides read TGTGCCAGCAGTTCCGGGCAGGGCGTCCAGGGCTACACCTTC.

V is TRBV5-1 and J is TRBJ2-5, with a weak D call TRBD2 (6 bases). CDR1 and CDR2 from the germline V gene are SGHRS and YFSETQ. The germline V and J ends were trimmed by 2 bases and 9 bases, with 17 bases remaining between them. The CDR3 extends over 14 amino acids. CDR3 coding DNA: TGCGCCAGCAGCTTTGGGACCTCAGGAGGGGCCCAGTACTTC. Its protein is CASSFGTSGGAQYF.

The rearrangement joins TRBV4-3 to TRBJ2-3; D is ambiguous. V lost 0 bases and J 5 bases, leaving 15 bases between the germline ends. CDR3 length: 16 residues. Germline CDR1 LGHNA, CDR2 YSLEER. The CDR3 spells CASSQEWSPSGDTQYF. CDR3 bases: TGCGCCAGCAGCCAAGAATGGAGCCCTTCGGGAGATACGCAGTATTTT.